A selection of T cell receptor beta chains follows, all from one sample in a study of vaccination and CD4 T cells after COVID-19. Their antigen targets remain unknown. TCRdb reanalysed the PCR reads using MiXCR and keeps one entry per CDR3 protein. The table has 7,000 to 7,500 distinct CDR3 sequences, around 37% seen once. Sequencing input: CD4+ T cells from blood, cultured in vitro. Receptors were obtained from a human donor in good health. Both conserved end residues are part of each CDR3. The D gene is left open where the match is weak. Clone size is given for some rows only: seen once, a few or many times, or a class if the clone is expanded.

clone_size: -; d_call: -; j_call: TRBJ1-2; v_call: TRBV7-6; cdr3_aa: CASSPEWGSLNYGYTF; cdr3_nt: TGTGCCAGCAGCCCCGAATGGGGTAGCCTTAACTATGGCTACACCTTC
clone_size: few; d_call: TRBD2; j_call: TRBJ2-5; v_call: TRBV27; cdr3_aa: CASRLRGLAGSVGANQETQYF; cdr3_nt: TGTGCCAGCAGGCTTCGGGGACTAGCGGGCTCTGTCGGGGCGAACCAAGAGACCCAGTACTTC
clone_size: -; d_call: -; j_call: TRBJ2-7; v_call: TRBV11-2; cdr3_aa: CASSSLSRQGQYEQYF; cdr3_nt: TGTGCCAGCAGCTCCCTGAGTAGGCAGGGTCAATACGAGCAGTACTTC
clone_size: few; d_call: TRBD1; j_call: TRBJ2-2; v_call: TRBV20-1; cdr3_aa: CSASGTANTGELFF; cdr3_nt: TGCAGTGCTTCCGGGACAGCAAACACCGGGGAGCTGTTTTTT
clone_size: -; d_call: TRBD1; j_call: TRBJ1-2; v_call: TRBV11-2; cdr3_aa: CASSPRTGGGYTF; cdr3_nt: TGTGCCAGCAGCCCCAGGACAGGTGGGGGCTACACCTTC
clone_size: -; d_call: TRBD2; j_call: TRBJ2-1; v_call: TRBV20-1; cdr3_aa: CSARDGRGARRGQFF; cdr3_nt: TGCAGTGCTAGAGATGGGCGGGGGGCCCGCCGAGGGCAGTTCTTC
clone_size: few; d_call: -; j_call: TRBJ2-5; v_call: TRBV6-1; cdr3_aa: CASSRPFGETQYF; cdr3_nt: TGTGCCAGCAGCCGACCGTTCGGAGAGACCCAGTACTTC
clone_size: few; d_call: TRBD1; j_call: TRBJ1-2; v_call: TRBV5-4; cdr3_aa: CASSPAGGKLGSGYTF; cdr3_nt: TGTGCCAGCAGCCCCGCAGGGGGAAAGTTGGGAAGTGGCTACACCTTC
clone_size: few; d_call: TRBD1; j_call: TRBJ1-2; v_call: TRBV7-9; cdr3_aa: CASSLLQTGSPNYGYTF; cdr3_nt: TGTGCCAGCAGCCTGCTCCAGACAGGGTCTCCTAACTATGGCTACACCTTC
clone_size: few; d_call: TRBD2; j_call: TRBJ2-1; v_call: TRBV24-1; cdr3_aa: CATSGPTSGRGNEQFF; cdr3_nt: TGTGCCACCAGTGGCCCGACTAGCGGGAGGGGGAATGAGCAGTTCTTC
clone_size: -; d_call: TRBD1; j_call: TRBJ1-2; v_call: TRBV28; cdr3_aa: CASSQGDAGVFYGYTF; cdr3_nt: TGTGCCAGCAGTCAGGGGGATGCAGGAGTTTTCTATGGCTACACCTTC
clone_size: -; d_call: -; j_call: TRBJ2-7; v_call: TRBV21-1; cdr3_aa: CASIPGQDRWSSYEQYF; cdr3_nt: TGTGCCAGCATTCCGGGACAGGATAGATGGAGCTCCTACGAGCAGTACTTC
clone_size: -; d_call: TRBD2; j_call: TRBJ2-7; v_call: TRBV7-2; cdr3_aa: CASSFSAGEEYEQYF; cdr3_nt: TGTGCCAGCAGCTTCTCTGCGGGAGAGGAGTACGAGCAGTACTTC
clone_size: -; d_call: TRBD1; j_call: TRBJ2-3; v_call: TRBV11-3; cdr3_aa: CASSLVGQGSDTQYF; cdr3_nt: TGTGCCAGCAGCTTGGTGGGACAGGGCTCTGATACGCAGTATTTT
clone_size: -; d_call: -; j_call: TRBJ2-5; v_call: TRBV25-1; cdr3_aa: CASSDRQLIETQYF; cdr3_nt: TGTGCCAGCAGTGACCGACAGCTTATCGAGACCCAGTACTTC
clone_size: few; d_call: -; j_call: TRBJ2-1; v_call: TRBV27; cdr3_aa: CASSPLALGADDEQFF; cdr3_nt: TGTGCCAGCAGTCCCTTAGCGCTCGGGGCCGACGATGAGCAGTTCTTC
clone_size: -; d_call: TRBD1; j_call: TRBJ1-1; v_call: TRBV14; cdr3_aa: CASSHSGGAEAFF; cdr3_nt: TGTGCCAGCAGCCATTCAGGGGGGGCTGAAGCTTTCTTT
clone_size: -; d_call: TRBD2; j_call: TRBJ2-1; v_call: TRBV15; cdr3_aa: CATSSFLTSGGNNEQFF; cdr3_nt: TGTGCCACCAGCAGTTTCCTGACTAGCGGGGGGAACAATGAGCAGTTCTTC
clone_size: -; d_call: -; j_call: TRBJ1-1; v_call: TRBV19; cdr3_aa: CASSHPPPGVRGEAFF; cdr3_nt: TGTGCCAGTAGCCATCCGCCGCCAGGGGTGAGAGGTGAAGCTTTCTTT
clone_size: -; d_call: TRBD1; j_call: TRBJ1-1; v_call: TRBV12-3/TRBV12-4; cdr3_aa: CASSLTGVGTEAFF; cdr3_nt: TGTGCCAGCAGTCTGACAGGGGTCGGCACTGAAGCTTTCTTT
clone_size: -; d_call: -; j_call: TRBJ1-2; v_call: TRBV27; cdr3_aa: CASSLTYGGYGYTF; cdr3_nt: TGTGCCAGCAGTTTGACCTACGGGGGGTATGGCTACACCTTC
clone_size: few; d_call: TRBD2; j_call: TRBJ2-3; v_call: TRBV19; cdr3_aa: CASSIERLAATQYF; cdr3_nt: TGTGCCAGTAGTATTGAGAGACTAGCGGCCACGCAGTATTTT
clone_size: once; d_call: -; j_call: TRBJ1-6; v_call: TRBV4-3; cdr3_aa: CASSQDRYNSPLHF; cdr3_nt: TGCGCCAGCAGCCAAGACAGGTATAATTCACCCCTCCACTTT
clone_size: -; d_call: -; j_call: TRBJ1-4; v_call: TRBV6-1; cdr3_aa: CASTNFAGEKLFF; cdr3_nt: TGTGCCAGCACCAACTTTGCCGGCGAAAAACTGTTTTTT
clone_size: few; d_call: TRBD1; j_call: TRBJ1-1; v_call: TRBV6-5; cdr3_aa: CASSYPTGGSEAFF; cdr3_nt: TGTGCCAGCAGTTACCCGACAGGGGGCAGCGAAGCTTTCTTT
clone_size: -; d_call: -; j_call: TRBJ1-4; v_call: TRBV6-2/TRBV6-3; cdr3_aa: CASSYSSSQGSLF; cdr3_nt: TGTGCCAGCAGTTACTCGTCATCCCAGGGGTCGCTTTTT
clone_size: -; d_call: -; j_call: TRBJ2-7; v_call: TRBV5-1; cdr3_aa: CASSLQVASYEQYF; cdr3_nt: TGCGCCAGCAGCCTCCAAGTCGCTTCCTACGAGCAGTACTTC
clone_size: -; d_call: -; j_call: TRBJ2-7; v_call: TRBV2; cdr3_aa: CASSPLVVGLTYEQYF; cdr3_nt: TGTGCCAGCAGTCCCCTGGTGGTGGGCCTAACCTACGAGCAGTACTTC
clone_size: -; d_call: TRBD2; j_call: TRBJ2-3; v_call: TRBV6-4; cdr3_aa: CASSVQGGSRTDTQYF; cdr3_nt: TGTGCCAGCAGTGTTCAGGGCGGGAGCCGCACAGATACGCAGTATTTT
clone_size: -; d_call: -; j_call: TRBJ1-2; v_call: TRBV6-1; cdr3_aa: CASSRGAPNYGYTF; cdr3_nt: TGTGCCAGCAGTCGGGGGGCCCCGAACTATGGCTACACCTTC
clone_size: -; d_call: -; j_call: TRBJ2-7; v_call: TRBV27; cdr3_aa: CASSLGVWNEQYF; cdr3_nt: TGTGCCAGCAGTTTAGGGGTTTGGAACGAGCAGTACTTC
clone_size: once; d_call: -; j_call: TRBJ1-2; v_call: TRBV30; cdr3_aa: CAWSKGRESYGYTF; cdr3_nt: TGTGCCTGGAGTAAGGGGCGGGAAAGCTATGGCTACACCTTC
clone_size: few; d_call: -; j_call: TRBJ1-5; v_call: TRBV20-1; cdr3_aa: CSAEDSLNQPQHF; cdr3_nt: TGCAGTGCAGAAGACTCCCTGAATCAGCCCCAGCATTTT
clone_size: -; d_call: -; j_call: TRBJ1-3; v_call: TRBV7-2; cdr3_aa: CASSRTVMSSGNTIYF; cdr3_nt: TGTGCCAGCAGCAGGACAGTGATGAGCTCTGGAAACACCATATATTTT
clone_size: -; d_call: TRBD1; j_call: TRBJ2-1; v_call: TRBV5-6; cdr3_aa: CASSWTGQGNYNEQFF; cdr3_nt: TGTGCCAGCAGCTGGACCGGACAGGGAAACTACAATGAGCAGTTCTTC
clone_size: few; d_call: TRBD1; j_call: TRBJ1-1; v_call: TRBV5-4; cdr3_aa: CASSPPLGGDRLNTEAFF; cdr3_nt: TGTGCCAGCAGCCCGCCCCTCGGGGGGGACAGACTGAACACTGAAGCTTTCTTT
clone_size: few; d_call: -; j_call: TRBJ2-1; v_call: TRBV12-5; cdr3_aa: CASGSPADNEQFF; cdr3_nt: TGTGCTAGTGGATCCCCTGCCGACAATGAGCAGTTCTTC
clone_size: few; d_call: -; j_call: TRBJ1-5; v_call: TRBV4-1; cdr3_aa: CASSQTLVRGRNQPQHF; cdr3_nt: TGCGCCAGCAGCCAAACCCTAGTGAGGGGCCGCAATCAGCCCCAGCATTTT
clone_size: -; d_call: -; j_call: TRBJ2-7; v_call: TRBV11-2; cdr3_aa: CASSFGDWGVVVSYEQYF; cdr3_nt: TGTGCCAGCAGCTTCGGTGATTGGGGGGTGGTTGTATCCTACGAGCAGTACTTC
clone_size: -; d_call: -; j_call: TRBJ2-7; v_call: TRBV6-1; cdr3_aa: CASSEIGFDAAYEQYF; cdr3_nt: TGTGCCAGCAGTGAGATTGGTTTTGACGCAGCCTACGAGCAGTACTTC
clone_size: -; d_call: -; j_call: TRBJ1-2; v_call: TRBV5-5; cdr3_aa: CASSWLGSGYTF; cdr3_nt: TGTGCCAGCAGCTGGCTAGGCAGTGGCTACACCTTC
clone_size: -; d_call: TRBD1; j_call: TRBJ1-2; v_call: TRBV4-2; cdr3_aa: CASSPGTGRYGYTF; cdr3_nt: TGTGCCAGCAGCCCCGGGACAGGGCGCTATGGCTACACCTTC
clone_size: few; d_call: -; j_call: TRBJ2-7; v_call: TRBV20-1; cdr3_aa: CSARGGSYEQYF; cdr3_nt: TGCAGTGCTAGAGGCGGATCCTACGAGCAGTACTTC
clone_size: few; d_call: -; j_call: TRBJ2-3; v_call: TRBV6-2/TRBV6-3; cdr3_aa: CASSSLARSTDTQYF; cdr3_nt: TGTGCCAGCAGTTCCCTAGCCCGTAGCACAGATACGCAGTATTTT
clone_size: -; d_call: -; j_call: TRBJ1-2; v_call: TRBV2; cdr3_aa: CASSEAGPGYYGYTF; cdr3_nt: TGTGCCAGCAGTGAAGCGGGACCAGGGTACTATGGCTACACCTTC